This TCR beta chain was recorded in a study of shared clonotypes between healthy human individuals. Notes on the study in general: Clonotype sharing among donors likely depends on sequencing depth. The small donor group covered limited genetic and exposure diversity.

Evenly divided among several immunoSEQ plates was the genomic DNA of each subset. Profiled with immunoSEQ multiplex PCR; TCRdb holds only in-frame clones, not every one. This repertoire shows about 450,000 clones, roughly three quarters found once; its top ten account for about 12%. The CDR3 runs 18 residues. The germline V gene has CDR1 ENHRY and CDR2 SYGVKD. The germline V and J ends were trimmed by 6 bases and 1 base, with 23 bases remaining between them. As to this clone: Its target is unknown.

The V call is TRBV10-3, the J call TRBJ2-3, with a weak D call TRBD2 (8 bases). The source material was PBMCs. This TCR was recovered from a woman aged 40 to 49 in good health. Some clones in this sample may be carry-over from other donors' samples. CDR3 bases: TGTGCCATCAGGACGGACAGGAGCGGGAGCGGCGGCACAGATACGCAGTATTTT. It encodes CAIRTDRSGSGGTDTQYF.